This is a list of T cell receptor beta chains from one sample in a study of identifying expanded T cells in peripheral blood. Generated by immunoSEQ multiplex PCR, the TCRdb table keeps only in-frame clones and is missing some. Among around 94,000 clones listed, approximately 81% were seen once. Sequencing was performed on blood. The receptor source for this set is a person aged 18 to 70 in good health. CDR3s include the opening cysteine and the closing phenylalanine or tryptophan.

v_call cdr3_aa
TRBV6-5 CASSYSSRAATEAFF
TRBV18 CASLARPDLLLATQYF
TRBV7-2 CASSQGDRGLVGQYF
TRBV9 CASSLPGTTLRAGELFF
TRBV10-2 CASSEIAGPGNTEAFF
TRBV7-3 CASSHSRGQGTYNEQFF
TRBV6-6 CASRKDRTTDTQYF
TRBV7-8 CASSNTPPPRHTDTQYF
TRBV6-6 CASSYRGGGNEKLFF
TRBV7-9 CASEFGGGPHDTQYF
TRBV6-5 CASRNDRGYGYTF
TRBV7-2 CASSPRIRQGGSNEQFF
TRBV4-1 CASSQEGARARGEAFF
TRBV25-1 CASSAARGRNGYTF
TRBV30 CAWSVRETQYF
TRBV18 CASSPGVWEFYEQYF
TRBV30 CAWSVQGGQPQHF
TRBV10-3 CAISEPGQGPSGANVLTF
TRBV5-4 CASSLQNTEAFF
TRBV19 CATSRGDRYLYGYTF
TRBV9 CASSVGGDNSPLHF
TRBV5-8 CASSLERYGYTF
TRBV5-1 CASSRRKMDEKLFF
TRBV30 CAWSVGRAQYF
TRBV5-1 CASIPGGAETEAFF
TRBV4-1 CASSRGTSSYNEQFF
TRBV6-6 CASSYGLRTEAFF
TRBV7-3 CASSLLGQGTEAFF
TRBV29-1 CSAQRGYETQYF
TRBV1 CTSSQDPGPRRHRQAQHF
TRBV10-3 CAISEPGQGFTDTQYF
TRBV2 CASSEQGVGSGELFF
TRBV5-1 CASSLEYATSTDTQYF
TRBV7-2 CASSTFQVASGYTF
TRBV5-1 CASSFVTQNTEAFF
TRBV7-3 CASSSGSGELFF
TRBV7-2 CASLRQNTEAFF
TRBV18 CASSPEGGYENTEAFF
TRBV5-6 CASSYIGTANEKLFF
TRBV30 CAWSGVYGYTF
TRBV19 CASSIGMADTEAFF